A single sample gave rise to the 27 T cell receptor beta chains below, sequenced in a study of blood T cell repertoires in COVID-19. Sequencing used immunoSEQ multiplex PCR; TCRdb keeps in-frame clones, though not all of them. This sample has over 100,000 clones, with roughly 69% found just once. Specimen: peripheral blood. The receptor set was obtained from a woman in her 70s with acute or convalescent COVID-19.

The V and J genes are TRBV7-2 and TRBJ1-6; possible D gene TRBD1, 6 bases. The CDR3 extends over 15 amino acids. CDR1 and CDR2 (germline): SGHTA, FQGNSA. V lost 3 bases, J lost 4 bases, and 10 bases lay in between. The CDR3 loop is CASSLDSFYNSPLHF. The CDR3 nucleotides are TGTGCCAGCAGCTTGGACAGTTTTTATAATTCACCCCTCCACTTT.

This clone was seen many times. The chain couples TRBV30 to TRBJ2-1; D is perhaps TRBD2 (6 bases). Germline values: CDR1 GTSNPN, CDR2 SVGIG (reference sequence). CDR3 length: 16 residues. The V end lost 2 bases, the J end lost 0 bases, and 14 bases lay between the germline ends. CDR3 nucleotides: TGTGCCTGGAGTCCCCTTGCGGGAAGCTCCTACAATGAGCAGTTCTTC. It yields the protein CAWSPLAGSSYNEQFF.

This chain joins TRBV2 and TRBJ2-1; TRBD2 agrees at 12 bases. CDR1 SNHLY and CDR2 FYNNEI come from the germline V gene. The V and J ends lost 3 bases and 5 bases, in that order; junction bases with no gene match: 2. The CDR3 consists of 15 residues. The CDR3 sequence is CASSERLAGDNEQFF. The CDR3 DNA follows: TGTGCCAGCAGTGAGAGACTAGCGGGAGACAATGAGCAGTTCTTC.

The chain couples TRBV2 to TRBJ1-2; D is uncertain. This CDR3 region has 15 residues. Trimming removed 6 bases from V and 0 bases from J, with 14 bases in between. The V gene's germline CDR1 is SNHLY and CDR2 FYNNEI. CDR3 region: CASRETAGANYGYTF. The CDR3 DNA is TGTGCCAGCAGAGAAACCGCGGGAGCTAACTATGGCTACACCTTC. The full variable domain, with the rest looked up from reference TRBV2 and TRBJ1-2, is EPEVTQTPSHQVTQMGQEVILRCVPISNHLYFYWYRQILGQKVEFLVSFYNNEISEKSEIFDDQFSVERPDGSNFTLKIRSTKLEDSAMYFCASRETAGANYGYTFGSGTRLTVV.

This rearrangement joins TRBV14 to TRBJ1-2; 7 bases line up with TRBD1. This CDR3 is built from 14 residues. Germline values: CDR1 SGHDN, CDR2 FVKESK. J was trimmed by 4 bases and V by 4 bases; bases with no gene match: 6. CDR3 sequence (DNA): TGTGCCAGCAGCCCACAGACAGGGATCTATGGCTACACCTTC. Amino acids: CASSPQTGIYGYTF. Full variable domain (rest looked up from reference TRBV14 and TRBJ1-2): EAGVTQFPSHSVIEKGQTVTLRCDPISGHDNLYWYRRVMGKEIKFLLHFVKESKQDESGMPNNRFLAERTGGTYSTLKVQPAELEDSGVYFCASSPQTGIYGYTFGSGTRLTVV.

This clone was seen only once. The genes are TRBV6-2 or TRBV6-3 and TRBJ2-7, with TRBD1 matching over 7 bases. The J segment lost 2 bases and the V segment lost 6 bases, leaving 16 bases of the junction unmatched. The CDR3 consists of 17 residues. Germline loops: CDR1 MNHEY, CDR2 SVGEGT. The DNA for the CDR3 is TGTGCCAGCAGCCGCTCGACCTTGACAGGGTATACCTACGAGCAGTACTTC. It yields the protein CASSRSTLTGYTYEQYF.

The chain carries TRBV30 and TRBJ2-3; tentative D call: TRBD1 (5 bases). Germline V gives CDR1 GTSNPN, CDR2 SVGIG (reference sequence). CDR3 length: 15 amino acids. V lost 5 bases and J 0 bases, leaving 15 bases between the germline ends. CDR3 protein: CAWGAQDSSTDTQYF. The CDR3 bases are TGTGCCTGGGGGGCTCAGGATTCTAGCACAGATACGCAGTATTTT.

Concerning this clone: A much bigger clone sits one base away, suggesting this may be a read error. J is TRBJ2-7 and V is TRBV6-1; 14 bases align to TRBD2. Trimming cost V 7 bases and J 5 bases; bases outside gene matches: 10. The CDR3 runs 16 residues. The V gene's germline CDR1 is MNHNS and CDR2 SASEGT. Here the CDR3 DNA reads TGTGCCAGCAATGAGTATCCGGGACTAGCGGGAGACGAGCAGTACTTC. This encodes CASNEYPGLAGDEQYF.

The rearrangement links TRBV10-2 to TRBJ1-1; D remains unclear. V shed 5 bases and J shed 0 bases, with 4 bases lying between them. There are 12 residues in the CDR3. Germline assignment: CDR1 WSHSY and CDR2 SAAADI. The CDR3 DNA follows: TGCGCCAGCAGTCAGATGAACACTGAAGCTTTCTTT. This sequence encodes CASSQMNTEAFF.

The chain is built from TRBV4-1 and TRBJ1-6; D might be TRBD1 (6 bases). This CDR3 region has 19 residues. The V gene's germline CDR1 is MGHRA and CDR2 YSYEKL. The V and J ends lost 0 bases and 0 bases respectively, with 15 bases between them. The CDR3 loop reads CASSQDDTGRSSYNSPLHF. In nucleotides, the CDR3 is TGCGCCAGCAGCCAAGATGACACAGGGCGAAGCTCCTATAATTCACCCCTCCACTTT.

The V and J genes are TRBV27 and TRBJ2-3; 8 bases map to TRBD2. This CDR3 has 16 residues. With V trimmed by 0 bases and J by 1 base, 3 bases remained unmatched. Germline CDR1 reads MNHEY; CDR2 reads SMNVEV (reference sequence). This CDR3 reads CASSLSPAGGTDTQYF. The CDR3 DNA reads as TGTGCCAGCAGTTTATCCCCAGCGGGGGGCACAGATACGCAGTATTTT.

This clone has only a few counts. The chain couples TRBV10-1 to TRBJ2-7; TRBD2 is a possible D gene (6 bases). Trimming stripped 2 bases from V and 2 bases from J, with 10 bases between. The CDR3 has 14 amino acids. In germline, CDR1 is WNHNN, CDR2 SYGVQD (reference sequence). The CDR3 DNA reads TGCGCCAGCAGTGAGGGGACTGGAACCTACGAGCAGTACTTC. Translating gives CASSEGTGTYEQYF.

This rearrangement joins TRBV3-1 (or the pseudogene TRBV3-2) to TRBJ1-1, with D unclear. CDR3 length: 14 residues. Germline V CDR1 and CDR2: LGHDT, YNNKEL (reference sequence). The germline V and J ends were trimmed by 2 bases and 1 base, with 8 bases remaining between them. CDR3 region: CASSQYSKNTEAFF. The DNA for the CDR3 is TGTGCCAGCAGCCAATACTCAAAGAACACTGAAGCTTTCTTT.

The CDR3 sequence: CASSQEVASGPYEQYF. The DNA for the CDR3 is TGCGCCAGCAGCCAAGAAGTCGCTAGCGGCCCCTACGAGCAGTACTTC. The V call is TRBV4-1, the J call TRBJ2-7, with TRBD2 identical over 7 bases. Germline V gene lookup returns CDR1 MGHRA and CDR2 YSYEKL. This CDR3 is built from 16 residues. The V gene end was trimmed by 0 bases and the J gene end by 2 bases; junction bases not matched to a gene: 7.

CDR3 sequence: CASSATSGRETDTQYF. The DNA of the CDR3 is TGTGCCAGCAGTGCAACTAGCGGGAGGGAAACAGATACGCAGTATTTT. V and J are TRBV25-1 and TRBJ2-3; 13 bases are a match to TRBD2. The germline gives CDR1 MGHDK, CDR2 SYGVNS. CDR3 length: 16 residues. V was pared by 4 bases and J by 3 bases, with 4 bases of the junction left unmatched.

The chain is built from TRBV5-1 and TRBJ1-5, with 8 bases lining up with TRBD1. With 4 bases clipped from V and 3 bases from J, the junction kept 6 bases outside the gene matches. Per germline, CDR1 SGHRS and CDR2 YFSETQ. The CDR3 length is 15 residues. The CDR3, as DNA: TGCGCCAGCAGCCAAACAGGGGGGGTCAATCAGCCCCAGCATTTT. Translation: CASSQTGGVNQPQHF. The whole variable domain, remainder taken from reference TRBV5-1 and TRBJ1-5, is KAGVTQTPRYLIKTRGQQVTLSCSPISGHRSVSWYQQTPGQGLQFLFEYFSETQRNKGNFPGRFSGRQFSNSRSEMNVSTLELGDSALYLCASSQTGGVNQPQHFGDGTRLSIL.

The J gene is TRBJ1-6, the V gene TRBV5-4, with D possibly being TRBD1 (5 bases). Between the trimmed V and J ends, which lost 0 bases and 7 bases, there was a span of 8 bases. CDR3 length: 14 residues. The germline V gene has CDR1 SGHNT and CDR2 YYREEE (reference sequence). CDR3 in DNA: TGTGCCAGCAGCTTGGCCAGACAGAATTCACCCCTCCACTTT. Residues: CASSLARQNSPLHF.

Only a few counts were recorded for this clone. The rearrangement joins TRBV7-9 to TRBJ1-5, with 7 bases that match TRBD1. Germline loops: CDR1 SEHNR, CDR2 FQNEAQ (reference sequence). This CDR3 comprises 16 residues. V dropped 5 bases and J dropped 5; count of bases not matched to a gene: 12. Here the CDR3 reads CASSPYRDRMDQPQHF. CDR3 sequence (DNA): TGTGCCAGCAGCCCCTACCGGGACAGAATGGATCAGCCCCAGCATTTT.

The chain recombines TRBV30 with TRBJ1-5; D not resolved. The CDR3 extends over 16 amino acids. V was shortened by 0 bases and J by 0 bases, with 12 bases between the two germline ends. CDR1 and CDR2 (germline): GTSNPN, SVGIG (reference sequence). The DNA of the CDR3 is TGTGCCTGGAGTGTTTATCTTCCTAATAGCAATCAGCCCCAGCATTTT. Translated, it gives CAWSVYLPNSNQPQHF.

This clone was counted a few times. The J gene is TRBJ2-5, the V gene TRBV24-1, with 12 nucleotides matching TRBD1. This CDR3 contains 15 residues. Germline loops: CDR1 KGHDR, CDR2 SFDVKD. Losses at the gene ends were 4 bases for V and 8 bases for J; bases not matched to a gene: 7. The CDR3 sequence: CATSEGDRGLGTQYF. The CDR3 DNA reads as TGTGCCACCAGTGAGGGGGACAGGGGGCTCGGTACCCAGTACTTC.

Only a few counts were recorded for this clone. The chain uses TRBV5-1 and TRBJ1-2; 7 positions match TRBD1. Per the germline V gene, CDR1 is SGHRS and CDR2 is YFSETQ. This CDR3 spans 14 amino acids. V shed 2 bases, J shed 0 bases, and the junction held 1 base outside the gene matches. DNA for the CDR3: TGCGCCAGCAGCTTACAGGGGTCTAACTATGGCTACACCTTC. Translated, it gives CASSLQGSNYGYTF. Based on the CDR3 plus reference TRBV5-1 and TRBJ1-2, the full variable domain is KAGVTQTPRYLIKTRGQQVTLSCSPISGHRSVSWYQQTPGQGLQFLFEYFSETQRNKGNFPGRFSGRQFSNSRSEMNVSTLELGDSALYLCASSLQGSNYGYTFGSGTRLTVV.

With respect to this clone: Other DNA sequences in this sample translate to the same CDR3. The rearrangement joins TRBV29-1 to TRBJ1-2; D is possibly TRBD1 (5 bases). This CDR3 spans 13 amino acids. Trimming shortened V by 7 bases and J by 3 bases, and 15 bases separated the two germline ends. CDR1 is SQVTM and CDR2 is ANQGSEA in the germline V gene. The DNA of the CDR3 is TGCAGCGCCCGAACAGGAACGGACTATGGCTACACCTTC. It specifies CSARTGTDYGYTF.

The chain joins TRBV3-1 (or the pseudogene TRBV3-2) to TRBJ1-1; D gene unclear. In germline, CDR1 is LGHDT, CDR2 YNNKEL (reference sequence). The ends were cut back, 6 bases at V and 1 base at J, with 9 bases in the middle. The CDR3 is made up of 13 amino acids. In nucleotides, the CDR3 is TGTGCCAGCAGTTTTAAGAGGAACACTGAAGCTTTCTTT. This gives the protein CASSFKRNTEAFF.

This rearrangement joins TRBV11-2 to TRBJ2-1, with 7 bases matching TRBD1. CDR3 size: 15 residues. Germline CDR1 is SGHAT and CDR2 is FQNNGV. Losses at the gene ends were 1 base for V and 7 bases for J; bases not matched to a gene: 7. In DNA form, the CDR3 reads TGTGCCAGCAGCTTAGCCACAGGGGAGTGGAATGAGCAGTTCTTC. This gives the protein CASSLATGEWNEQFF.

The rearrangement uses TRBV2 and TRBJ2-1; D possibly corresponds to TRBD2 (5 bases). The CDR3 runs to 15 residues. CDR1 SNHLY and CDR2 FYNNEI come from the germline V gene. V lost 8 bases and J lost 7, with 21 bases in between. The CDR3 DNA reads as TGTGCCAGCTTTGGCGGACTTCTCGTACATAATGAGCAGTTCTTC. Protein: CASFGGLLVHNEQFF.

The gene calls are TRBV7-2 and TRBJ1-1; the D gene is possibly TRBD1 (6 bases). Trimming removed 3 bases at V and 0 bases at J, with 8 bases between. Germline V lookup: CDR1 SGHTA, CDR2 FQGNSA. CDR3 length: 14 residues. The DNA of the CDR3 is TGTGCCAGCAGCTTTGGGGGCTTGAACACTGAAGCTTTCTTT. Its translation: CASSFGGLNTEAFF.

The chain is built from TRBV18 and TRBJ2-7, with TRBD1 matching 8 bases. After removal of 1 base from V and 2 bases from J, the junction contained 1 base not matched to a gene. Per germline, CDR1 KGHSH and CDR2 LQKENI. This CDR3 is built from 14 residues. CDR3 loop: CASSPQGQAYEQYF. The CDR3 DNA sequence: TGTGCCAGCTCACCACAGGGACAGGCCTACGAGCAGTACTTC.